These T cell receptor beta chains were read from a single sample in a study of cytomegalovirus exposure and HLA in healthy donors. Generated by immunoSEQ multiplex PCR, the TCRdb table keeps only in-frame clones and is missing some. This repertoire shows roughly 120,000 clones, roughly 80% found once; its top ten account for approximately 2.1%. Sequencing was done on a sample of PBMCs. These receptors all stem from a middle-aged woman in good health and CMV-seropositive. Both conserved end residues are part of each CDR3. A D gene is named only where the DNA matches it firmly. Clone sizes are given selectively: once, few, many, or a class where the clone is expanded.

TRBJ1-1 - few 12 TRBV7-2 TGTGCCAGCAGCTTAGAGAAGGGGCGGGCTTTCTTT CASSLEKGRAFF
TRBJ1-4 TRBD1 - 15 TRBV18 TGTGCCAGCTCACCCTTGGGACAGGGCAGTGAAAAACTGTTTTTT CASSPLGQGSEKLFF
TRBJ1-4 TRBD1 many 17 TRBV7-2 TGTGCCAGCAGCCCCCGGCCGACAGGGGCAACTAATGAAAAACTGTTTTTT CASSPRPTGATNEKLFF
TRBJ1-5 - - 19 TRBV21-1 TGTGCCAGCGACACCCCGCCAGGGACAGGGACTTATAGCAATCAGCCCCAGCATTTT CASDTPPGTGTYSNQPQHF
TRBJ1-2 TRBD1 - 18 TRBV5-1 TGCGCCAGCAGCCCTTCCGGACAGGGGGCAAGCCCTAACTATGGCTACACCTTC CASSPSGQGASPNYGYTF
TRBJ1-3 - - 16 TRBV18 TGTGCCAGCTCACCTTCGTTGGCAGACTCTGGAAACACCATATATTTT CASSPSLADSGNTIYF
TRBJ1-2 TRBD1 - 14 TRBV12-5 TGTGCTAGTGGTTTGTCGGGGACAGCTTATGGCTACACCTTC CASGLSGTAYGYTF
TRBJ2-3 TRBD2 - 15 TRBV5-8 TGTGCCAGCAGCTTCAGCGGGGGGTTCACAGATACGCAGTATTTT CASSFSGGFTDTQYF
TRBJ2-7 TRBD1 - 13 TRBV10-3 TGTGCCACCGCGGACAGGGGACTAAACGAGCAGTACTTC CATADRGLNEQYF
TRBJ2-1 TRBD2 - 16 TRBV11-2 TGTGCCAGCAGCTTAGCCCCAGCGGGAAGAGGGTATGAGCAGTTCTTC CASSLAPAGRGYEQFF
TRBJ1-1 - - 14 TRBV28 TGTGCCAGCACCTGGAGGGGATTGAACACTGAAGCTTTCTTT CASTWRGLNTEAFF
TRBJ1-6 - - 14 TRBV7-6 TGTGCCAGCAGCTTAGATCTCAGTAATTCACCCCTCCACTTT CASSLDLSNSPLHF
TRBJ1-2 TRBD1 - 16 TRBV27 TGTGCCAGCAGCCCTGTCACTGGGACAGGGTCCTATGGCTACACCTTC CASSPVTGTGSYGYTF
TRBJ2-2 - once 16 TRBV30 TGTGCCTGGAGCCGGACGGGCAGGGCGAACACCGGGGAGCTGTTTTTT CAWSRTGRANTGELFF
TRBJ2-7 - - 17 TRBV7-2 TGTGCCAGCAGCTTCCAACATGGAGGGGGGGGATCCTACGAGCAGTACTTC CASSFQHGGGGSYEQYF
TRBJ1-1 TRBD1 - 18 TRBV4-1 TGCGCCAGCAGCCAGATAACCGGGACAGCCTCCATGAACACTGAAGCTTTCTTT CASSQITGTASMNTEAFF
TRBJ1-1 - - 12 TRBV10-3 TGTGCCATCAGCCCAGGGGTCACTGAAGCTTTCTTT CAISPGVTEAFF
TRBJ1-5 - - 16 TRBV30 TGTGCCTGGAGTATGCAGGGGCCCTATAGCAATCAGCCCCAGCATTTT CAWSMQGPYSNQPQHF